The T cell receptor (beta chain) under discussion was sequenced for a study of Ad26.COV2.S vaccination and SARS-CoV-2 variants. V lost 2 bases and J 1 base, leaving 6 bases between the germline ends. This CDR3 spans 13 amino acids. Germline CDR1 and CDR2: LNHNV and YYDKDF (reference sequence). Data came from immunoSEQ multiplex PCR; TCRdb stores just in-frame clones and leaves some out. The sample carries under 550,000 clones, roughly 88% recorded once. Described treatment: roughly 20 received Ad26.COV2.S at low or high dose, single or two shots; several received placebo; per-sample allocation not given. Material that was analyzed had been drawn on day 63 after the first vaccine or placebo injection.

The clonotype originates from a person between 18 and 65 years old who received the Ad26.COV2.S COVID-19 vaccine or a placebo. The V call is TRBV15, the J call TRBJ2-7; D is unclear. The sequencing here drew on peripheral blood, taken in a trial of Ad26.COV2.S vaccine versus placebo. The CDR3 reads CATSRRESYEQYF. CDR3 sequence (DNA): TGTGCCACCAGCAGAAGGGAATCCTACGAGCAGTACTTC.